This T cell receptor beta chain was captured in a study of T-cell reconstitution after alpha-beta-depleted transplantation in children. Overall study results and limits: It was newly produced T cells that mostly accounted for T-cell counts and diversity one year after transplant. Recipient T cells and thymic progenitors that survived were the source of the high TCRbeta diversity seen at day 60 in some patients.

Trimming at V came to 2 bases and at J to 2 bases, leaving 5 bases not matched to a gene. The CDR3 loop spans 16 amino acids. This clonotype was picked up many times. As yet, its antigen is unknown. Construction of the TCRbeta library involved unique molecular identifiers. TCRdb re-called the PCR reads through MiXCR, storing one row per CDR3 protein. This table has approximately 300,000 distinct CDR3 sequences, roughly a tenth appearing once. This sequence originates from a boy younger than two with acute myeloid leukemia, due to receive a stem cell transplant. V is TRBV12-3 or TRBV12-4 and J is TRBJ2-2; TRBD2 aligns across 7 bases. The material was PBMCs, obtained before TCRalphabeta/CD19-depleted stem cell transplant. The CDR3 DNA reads TGTGCCAGCAGTTTACATAGCGGGTCCAACACCGGGGAGCTGTTTTTT. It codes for CASSLHSGSNTGELFF.